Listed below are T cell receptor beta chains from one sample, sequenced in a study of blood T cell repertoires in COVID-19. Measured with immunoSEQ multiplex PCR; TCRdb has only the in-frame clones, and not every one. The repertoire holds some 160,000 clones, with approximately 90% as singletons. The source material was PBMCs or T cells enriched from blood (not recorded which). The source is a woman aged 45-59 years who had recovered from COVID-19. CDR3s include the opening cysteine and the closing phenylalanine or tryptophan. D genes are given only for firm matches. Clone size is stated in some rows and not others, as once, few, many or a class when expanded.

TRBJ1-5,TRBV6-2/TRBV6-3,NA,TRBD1,CASSFGQGGSNQPQHF,TGTGCCAGCAGTTTCGGACAGGGTGGTTCCAATCAGCCCCAGCATTTT
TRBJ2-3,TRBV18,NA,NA,CASSPRLGAADTQYF,TGTGCCAGCTCACCACGTCTAGGCGCGGCAGATACGCAGTATTTT
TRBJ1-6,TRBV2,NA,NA,CASNDPRASPLHF,TGTGCCAGCAATGACCCTCGCGCATCACCCCTCCACTTT
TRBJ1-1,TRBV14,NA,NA,CASSQGLGGGRNTEAFF,TGTGCCAGCAGCCAAGGCCTGGGGGGAGGGAGGAACACTGAAGCTTTCTTT
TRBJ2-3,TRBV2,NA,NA,CASTGALTADTQYF,TGTGCCAGCACTGGGGCCCTAACCGCAGATACGCAGTATTTT
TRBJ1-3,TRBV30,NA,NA,CAWTGGSGNTIYF,TGTGCCTGGACCGGGGGATCCGGAAACACCATATATTTT
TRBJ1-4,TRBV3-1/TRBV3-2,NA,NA,CASSQAKDRKLFF,TGTGCCAGCAGCCAAGCGAAGGACAGAAAACTGTTTTTT
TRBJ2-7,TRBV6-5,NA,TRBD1,CASSYRQGATEQYF,TGTGCCAGCAGTTACCGCCAGGGGGCAACTGAGCAGTACTTC
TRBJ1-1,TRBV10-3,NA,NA,CAISESSGRTEAFF,TGTGCCATCAGTGAGTCCTCAGGGCGGACTGAAGCTTTCTTT
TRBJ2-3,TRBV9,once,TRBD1,CASSPPGTGNTDTQYF,TGTGCCAGCAGCCCACCCGGGACAGGGAACACAGATACGCAGTATTTT
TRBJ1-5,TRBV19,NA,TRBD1,CASSASGQKNQPQHF,TGTGCCAGTAGTGCCTCGGGACAGAAAAATCAGCCCCAGCATTTT
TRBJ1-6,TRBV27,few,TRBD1,CASSYTGDNSPLHF,TGTGCCAGCAGTTACACAGGGGATAATTCACCCCTCCACTTT
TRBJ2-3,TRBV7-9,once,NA,CASSLDGRDTQYF,TGTGCCAGCAGCTTAGATGGGAGAGATACGCAGTATTTT
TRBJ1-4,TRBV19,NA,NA,CASSIDQGTNEKLFF,TGTGCCAGTAGTATTGATCAGGGTACTAATGAAAAACTGTTTTTT
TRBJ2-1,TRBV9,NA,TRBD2,CASSPGLAGARDNEQFF,TGTGCCAGCAGCCCCGGACTAGCGGGGGCCCGAGACAATGAGCAGTTCTTC
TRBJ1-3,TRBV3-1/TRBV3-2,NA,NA,CASSQGADEGNTIYF,TGTGCCAGCAGCCAAGGGGCCGACGAGGGAAACACCATATATTTT
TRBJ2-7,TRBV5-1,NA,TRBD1,CASSETGNSYEQYF,TGCGCCAGCAGCGAGACAGGGAATAGCTACGAGCAGTACTTC
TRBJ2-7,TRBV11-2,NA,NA,CASSLAGKRYEQYF,TGTGCCAGCAGCTTAGCGGGGAAAAGGTACGAGCAGTACTTC
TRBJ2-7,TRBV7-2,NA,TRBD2,CASSSRDLAGAEQYF,TGTGCCAGCAGCTCCCGAGATCTAGCGGGGGCTGAGCAGTACTTC
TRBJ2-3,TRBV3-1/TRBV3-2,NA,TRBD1,CASSQNRGRWTDTQYF,TGTGCCAGCAGCCAGAACAGGGGGCGCTGGACAGATACGCAGTATTTT
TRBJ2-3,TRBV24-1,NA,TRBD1,CATSDPGTGRGADTQYF,TGTGCCACCAGTGATCCCGGGACAGGGAGGGGTGCAGATACGCAGTATTTT
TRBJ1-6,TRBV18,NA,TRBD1,CASSRGQLNSPLHF,TGTGCCAGCTCAAGGGGACAGCTTAATTCACCCCTCCACTTT
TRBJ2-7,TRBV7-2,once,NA,CASSLNSGYSAEQYF,TGTGCCAGCAGCCTGAACTCGGGATATTCGGCCGAGCAGTACTTC
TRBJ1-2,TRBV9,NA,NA,CASSEQGKYGYTF,TGTGCCAGCAGCGAACAGGGAAAGTATGGCTACACCTTC
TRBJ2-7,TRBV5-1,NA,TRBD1,CASSLADRVHEQYF,TGCGCCAGCAGCTTGGCCGACAGGGTTCACGAGCAGTACTTC
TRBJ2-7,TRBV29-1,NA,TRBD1,CSVNRPGQKTYEQYF,TGCAGCGTCAACCGACCGGGACAGAAGACCTACGAGCAGTACTTC
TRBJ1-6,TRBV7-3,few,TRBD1,CASSAPIRDRYSPLHF,TGTGCCAGCAGCGCACCTATACGGGACAGATATTCACCCCTCCACTTT
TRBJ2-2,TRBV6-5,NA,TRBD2,CATTGTSGGAGELFF,TGTGCCACTACCGGGACTAGCGGGGGGGCCGGGGAGCTGTTTTTT
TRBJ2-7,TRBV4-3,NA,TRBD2,CASTTHSGGESREQYF,TGCGCCAGCACGACCCATAGCGGGGGGGAATCTCGCGAGCAGTACTTC
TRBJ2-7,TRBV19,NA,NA,CASSIVAPGHISYEQYF,TGTGCCAGTAGTATAGTCGCCCCGGGACATATCTCCTACGAGCAGTACTTC
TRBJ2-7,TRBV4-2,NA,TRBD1,CASSRGTVSYEQYF,TGTGCCAGCAGCAGGGGGACAGTTTCCTACGAGCAGTACTTC
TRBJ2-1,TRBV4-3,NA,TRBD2,CASSQVSGGAYNEQFF,TGCGCCAGCAGCCAGGTTAGCGGGGGGGCCTACAATGAGCAGTTCTTC
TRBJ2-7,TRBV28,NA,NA,CASMKGTYEQYF,TGTGCCAGCATGAAGGGGACCTACGAGCAGTACTTC
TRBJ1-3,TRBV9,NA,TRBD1,CASSVDEGGFGNTIYF,TGTGCCAGCAGCGTAGATGAAGGGGGCTTTGGAAACACCATATATTTT
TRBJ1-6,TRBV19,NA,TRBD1,CASSMGTGNNSPLHF,TGTGCCAGTAGTATGGGGACAGGGAATAATTCACCCCTCCACTTT
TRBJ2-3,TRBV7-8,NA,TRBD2,CASSQGTSGGPDTQYF,TGTGCCAGCAGCCAGGGGACTAGCGGGGGCCCAGATACGCAGTATTTT
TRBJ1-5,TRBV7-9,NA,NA,CASSSLNQPQHF,TGTGCCAGCAGCTCTCTCAATCAGCCCCAGCATTTT
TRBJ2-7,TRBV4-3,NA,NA,CASSQTGALTGVGYEQYF,TGCGCCAGCAGCCAAACGGGGGCGCTTACAGGGGTAGGGTACGAGCAGTACTTC
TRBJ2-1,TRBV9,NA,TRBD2,CASSVDPSGGTRNEQFF,TGTGCCAGCAGCGTAGACCCTAGCGGGGGAACAAGAAATGAGCAGTTCTTC
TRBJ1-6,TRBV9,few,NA,CASSVEAGLDSPLHF,TGTGCCAGCAGCGTAGAGGCAGGTCTGGATTCACCCCTCCACTTT
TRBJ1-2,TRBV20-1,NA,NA,CSASTDRNAYGYTF,TGCAGTGCTAGTACCGACAGGAACGCCTATGGCTACACCTTC
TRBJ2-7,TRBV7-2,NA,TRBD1,CASSSYGTDYEQYF,TGTGCCAGCAGCTCCTACGGGACAGACTACGAGCAGTACTTC
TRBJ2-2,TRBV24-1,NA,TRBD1,CATSAPRTGRNTGELFF,TGTGCCACCAGTGCCCCGCGGACAGGGAGGAACACCGGGGAGCTGTTTTTT
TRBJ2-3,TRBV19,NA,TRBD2,CASSDSGGETPDTQYF,TGTGCCAGTAGTGATTCCGGGGGGGAGACGCCTGATACGCAGTATTTT
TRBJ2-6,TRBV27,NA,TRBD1,CASSFADRAGANVLTF,TGTGCCAGCAGTTTCGCCGACAGGGCCGGGGCCAACGTCCTGACTTTC
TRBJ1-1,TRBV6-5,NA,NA,CASSFTGNTEAFF,TGTGCCAGCAGTTTCACAGGGAACACTGAAGCTTTCTTT
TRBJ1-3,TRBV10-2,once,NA,CASRQGFSGNTIYF,TGCGCCAGCAGACAGGGTTTCTCTGGAAACACCATATATTTT
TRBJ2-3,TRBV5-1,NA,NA,CASSLTAGSDTQYF,TGCGCCAGCAGCTTGACGGCGGGATCAGATACGCAGTATTTT
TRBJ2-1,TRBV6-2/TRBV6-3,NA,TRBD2,CASSPGLAGVTQFF,TGTGCCAGCAGTCCCGGACTAGCGGGGGTCACGCAGTTCTTC
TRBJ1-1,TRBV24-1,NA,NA,CATSDPHTEAFF,TGTGCCACCAGTGATCCCCATACTGAAGCTTTCTTT
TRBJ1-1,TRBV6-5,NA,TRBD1,CASRHTGGKNTEAFF,TGTGCCAGCAGACACACAGGGGGCAAGAACACTGAAGCTTTCTTT
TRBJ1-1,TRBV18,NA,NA,CASSPAERGGTEAFF,TGTGCCAGCTCACCCGCGGAAAGGGGAGGGACTGAAGCTTTCTTT